This entry lists 26 T cell receptor beta chains sequenced from one sample in a study of T cells in narcolepsy. Sequencing used immunoSEQ multiplex PCR; TCRdb keeps in-frame clones, though not all of them. Seen here are tens of thousands of clones, around 92% observed once, and the top ten hold approximately 1.2%. Sequenced: CD45RA- memory CD4+ T cells from PBMCs. The source is a human donor with narcolepsy.

The chain links TRBV18 to TRBJ2-1, with 7 nucleotides matching TRBD1. There are 17 residues in the CDR3. The junction had 8 bases not matched to a gene; V was cut back by 2 bases and J by 1 base. Per germline, CDR1 KGHSH and CDR2 LQKENI. CDR3 loop: CASSPNRGQASYNEQFF. The CDR3 coding sequence is TGTGCCAGCTCACCAAACAGGGGTCAAGCTTCCTACAATGAGCAGTTCTTC.

This chain's CDR3 is CASSPGTAYQPQHF. The CDR3 bases are TGTGCCAGCAGTCCGGGGACAGCTTATCAGCCCCAGCATTTT. J is TRBJ1-5 and V is TRBV6-1; TRBD1 matches at 7 bases. This CDR3 contains 14 residues. V trimming: 5 bases; J trimming: 5 bases; junction bases outside the gene matches: 6. Germline V CDR1 and CDR2: MNHNS, SASEGT.

Concerning this clone: This sample includes further DNA sequences coding for the same CDR3. V is TRBV5-4 and J is TRBJ2-3; D call uncertain. CDR1 is SGHNT, CDR2 YYREEE, per germline (reference sequence). CDR3 length equals 16 residues. The V end was cut by 0 bases, the J end by 3 bases, with 14 bases between. The CDR3 protein is CASSLGISGGTDTQYF. The DNA for the CDR3 is TGTGCCAGCAGCTTGGGGATTAGTGGTGGGACAGATACGCAGTATTTT.

The DNA of the CDR3 is TGTGCCAGCAGCCAAGATCAGGCGCAGTTACACCAGCCCCAGCATTTT. Protein sequence: CASSQDQAQLHQPQHF. The rearrangement links TRBV4-2 to TRBJ1-5; unclear D gene. This CDR3 comprises 16 residues. The V gene's germline CDR1 is LGHNA and CDR2 YNFKEQ. V was trimmed by 0 bases and J by 7 bases, leaving 16 bases between them.

The gene calls are TRBV30 and TRBJ2-2, with unresolved D. The CDR3 is made up of 13 amino acids. Germline CDR1 is GTSNPN and CDR2 is SVGIG (reference sequence). V was clipped by 8 bases and J by 6 bases, with 16 bases between them. CDR3 bases: TGTGCCGCCGTCCACTTCGATCCCGGGGAGCTGTTTTTT. It specifies CAAVHFDPGELFF.

Only one count was recorded for this clone. The CDR3 nucleotides are TGTGCCTCTCTCCACCGAGCCGGGAGAACCTACGAGCAGTACTTC. Encoded protein: CASLHRAGRTYEQYF. The V call is TRBV18, the J call TRBJ2-7; weak D call: TRBD2 (6 bases). The CDR3 covers 15 residues. The V end lost 11 bases, the J end lost 2 bases, and 22 bases lay between the germline ends. Germline V CDR1 and CDR2: KGHSH, LQKENI.

V gene TRBV7-8 combines with J gene TRBJ1-5; no clear D gene. From germline, CDR1 is SGHVS and CDR2 FQNEAQ. This CDR3 is 14 amino acids long. Trimming cost V 5 bases and J 5 bases, with 13 bases left between them. The CDR3, as DNA: TGTGCCAGCAGCCCCGCCTTTGGGGATCAGCCCCAGCATTTT. Protein sequence: CASSPAFGDQPQHF.

The chain recombines TRBV6-1 with TRBJ1-1; D perhaps matches TRBD1 (5 bases). The V gene lost 0 bases and the J gene lost 5 bases, with 10 bases spanning the gap. The CDR3 loop spans 14 amino acids. Germline CDR1 and CDR2: MNHNS and SASEGT. CDR3 bases: TGTGCCAGCAGTGAAGCCAGGAGGGGTACTGAAGCTTTCTTT. This codes for CASSEARRGTEAFF.

V is TRBV7-2 and J is TRBJ2-6; 7 positions agree with TRBD2. The V and J ends lost 3 bases and 2 bases, in that order; junction bases with no gene match: 7. Germline V lookup: CDR1 SGHTA, CDR2 FQGNSA. The CDR3 has 17 residues. The CDR3 region is CASSFGEGGPGANVLTF. The CDR3 DNA reads as TGTGCCAGCAGCTTCGGGGAGGGCGGCCCTGGGGCCAACGTCCTGACTTTC.

This clone was seen only once. V is TRBV10-3 and J is TRBJ2-1, with TRBD1 matching 9 bases. Per the germline V gene, CDR1 is ENHRY and CDR2 is SYGVKD. The CDR3 runs to 15 residues. After removal of 6 bases from V and 5 bases from J, the junction contained 8 bases not matched to a gene. The CDR3 bases are TGTGCCATCAGCGCCACGGACAGGGGTAACAATGAGCAGTTCTTC. It encodes CAISATDRGNNEQFF.

CDR3 sequence (DNA): TGTGCCAGCTCGTACAATGCCCCGGGCGGCGCAACTAATGAAAAACTGTTTTTT. Translation gives CASSYNAPGGATNEKLFF. The chain employs TRBV18 and TRBJ1-4; D gene uncertain. V gave up 6 bases and J gave up 0 bases, with 20 bases separating them. Germline V lookup: CDR1 KGHSH, CDR2 LQKENI. The CDR3 length is 18 residues.

As concerns this clone: At one end the junction does not follow the germline gene, possibly because of a read error. The chain joins TRBV7-7 to TRBJ2-7; tentative D call: TRBD1 (6 bases). CDR1 is SSHAT, CDR2 FNYEAQ, per germline (reference sequence). The CDR3 spans 13 residues. The CDR3 nucleotides read TGTGCTAGCAGCTTACGCAGGGGCTACGAGCAGTACTTC. It is translated as CASSLRRGYEQYF.

This clone has a single count. The chain employs TRBV4-2 and TRBJ1-3; D unresolved. This CDR3 region has 16 residues. The V end was cut by 1 base, the J end by 0 bases, with 10 bases between. CDR1 LGHNA and CDR2 YNFKEQ come from the germline V gene. The CDR3 DNA reads TGTGCCAGCAGCCAAGTGCTGCTGAGCTCTGGAAACACCATATATTTT. Amino acids: CASSQVLLSSGNTIYF.

The V and J genes are TRBV19 and TRBJ1-5; 7 positions match TRBD1. After removal of 9 bases from V and 2 bases from J, the junction contained 10 bases not matched to a gene. The CDR3 is 15 residues long. In germline, CDR1 is LNHDA, CDR2 SQIVND (reference sequence). The CDR3 DNA reads as TGTGCCAGCCCTCCCAGGGGGAAGGGCAATCAGCCCCAGCATTTT. Encoded protein: CASPPRGKGNQPQHF.

The rearrangement uses TRBV29-1 and TRBJ2-4; D call uncertain. CDR1 and CDR2 (germline): SQVTM, ANQGSEA. The CDR3 runs to 12 residues. With 4 bases removed from V and 2 bases from J, the gap between germline ends came to 6 bases. Here the CDR3 DNA reads TGCAGCGTTGCTGAGCCCAAAAACATTCAGTACTTC. Translation: CSVAEPKNIQYF.

CDR3 bases: TGTGCCAGTAGTCCGGCGGTAAGCTCCTACGAGCAGTACTTC. Residues: CASSPAVSSYEQYF. This rearrangement joins TRBV19 to TRBJ2-7; no clear D gene. Germline assignment: CDR1 LNHDA and CDR2 SQIVND (reference sequence). Between the trimmed V and J ends, which lost 5 bases and 0 bases, there was a span of 11 bases. The CDR3 totals 14 residues.

This chain joins TRBV6-5 and TRBJ2-1, with 9 bases matching TRBD1. In germline, CDR1 is MNHEY, CDR2 SVGAGI. V was pared by 6 bases and J by 3 bases, with 6 bases of the junction left unmatched. The CDR3 runs to 15 residues. The CDR3 sequence: CASSRGQGNYNEQFF. CDR3 DNA sequence: TGTGCCAGCAGCCGGGGACAGGGTAACTACAATGAGCAGTTCTTC.

The chain carries TRBV27 and TRBJ1-4, with 8 bases identical to TRBD1. CDR1 and CDR2 from the germline V gene are MNHEY and SMNVEV (reference sequence). This CDR3 comprises 15 residues. V was pared by 5 bases and J by 8 bases, with 10 bases of the junction left unmatched. CDR3 loop: CASSPTGGRYEKLFF. DNA of the CDR3: TGTGCCAGCAGTCCCACAGGGGGGCGATACGAAAAACTGTTTTTT. Full variable domain (outside the CDR3, taken from reference TRBV27 and TRBJ1-4): EAQVTQNPRYLITVTGKKLTVTCSQNMNHEYMSWYRQDPGLGLRQIYYSMNVEVTDKGDVPEGYKVSRKEKRNFPLILESPSPNQTSLYFCASSPTGGRYEKLFFGSGTQLSVL.

This sequence joins TRBV6-4 and TRBJ2-1, with 7 nucleotides matching TRBD2. The V gene end was trimmed by 5 bases and the J gene end by 5 bases; junction bases not matched to a gene: 9. This CDR3 has 15 residues. The germline V gene encodes CDR1 MRHNA and CDR2 SNTAGT. The CDR3 loop reads CASSSASGNNNEQFF. In DNA, the CDR3 is TGTGCCAGCAGTTCGGCCAGCGGGAACAACAATGAGCAGTTCTTC.

The CDR3, as DNA: TGTGCCAGCAGAATAGCGGGAGGGCCCCCCGAGCAGTACTTC. The encoded protein is CASRIAGGPPEQYF. The V gene is TRBV6-1, the J gene TRBJ2-7; TRBD2 matches at 11 bases. The CDR3 is 14 amino acids. The ends lost 6 bases at V and 6 bases at J; junction bases unmatched: 7. Germline V CDR1 and CDR2: MNHNS, SASEGT.

As regards this clone: Other DNA sequences within the sample encode an identical CDR3. V gene TRBV5-1 combines with J gene TRBJ1-2; maybe TRBD1 (6 bases). Deletions cut 0 bases from V and 2 bases from J, with 8 bases between. From germline, CDR1 is SGHRS and CDR2 YFSETQ. The CDR3 length is 14 residues. CDR3 sequence: CASSLEGGNYGYTF. CDR3 in DNA: TGCGCCAGCAGCTTGGAGGGGGGGAACTATGGCTACACCTTC.

The V and J genes are TRBV7-9 and TRBJ1-2, with TRBD1 matching 8 bases. V gave up 4 bases and J gave up 2 bases; unmatched junction bases: 9. CDR1 SEHNR and CDR2 FQNEAQ come from the germline V gene (reference sequence). CDR3 length equals 16 residues. DNA for the CDR3: TGTGCCAGCAGCTCCGTATATAGGACAGGGAACTATGGCTACACCTTC. Translating gives CASSSVYRTGNYGYTF.

The chain recombines TRBV7-9 with TRBJ2-2; the D is unclear. The CDR3 contains 15 residues. The germline V gene has CDR1 SEHNR and CDR2 FQNEAQ (reference sequence). Trimming took off 1 base at V and 1 base at J, with 7 bases between the two ends. DNA for the CDR3: TGTGCCAGCAGCTTAGTACCTGTGAACACCGGGGAGCTGTTTTTT. It encodes CASSLVPVNTGELFF. Full variable domain (remainder filled in from reference TRBV7-9 and TRBJ2-2): DTGVSQNPRHKITKRGQNVTFRCDPISEHNRLYWYRQTLGQGPEFLTYFQNEAQLEKSRLLSDRFSAERPKGSFSTLEIQRTEQGDSAMYLCASSLVPVNTGELFFGEGSRLTVL.

V gene TRBV4-1 combines with J gene TRBJ2-7; TRBD2 aligns across 9 bases. The CDR3 is 16 amino acids. Germline loops: CDR1 MGHRA, CDR2 YSYEKL. Trimming cost V 3 bases and J 4 bases; bases outside gene matches: 10. This chain's CDR3 is CASSQPSGGRAYEQYF. The CDR3 DNA sequence: TGCGCCAGCAGCCAGCCGTCCGGCGGGAGGGCTTACGAGCAGTACTTC.

The rearrangement links TRBV30 to TRBJ1-2; D perhaps matches TRBD1 (5 bases). CDR1 and CDR2 from the germline V gene are GTSNPN and SVGIG (reference sequence). Trimming stripped 0 bases from V and 5 bases from J, with 16 bases between. The CDR3 spans 15 residues. The CDR3 DNA follows: TGTGCCTGGAGTGTACCTTGGGGGTGGGGGTATGGCTACACCTTC. Translating it yields CAWSVPWGWGYGYTF.

This clone came up a few times. This rearrangement joins TRBV30 to TRBJ1-3; a possible D gene is TRBD1 (6 bases). V was cut by 8 bases and J by 2 bases, with 22 bases left in between. CDR1 GTSNPN and CDR2 SVGIG come from the germline V gene (reference sequence). The CDR3 sequence is 16 residues long. CDR3 region: CAGVGGDAGAGNTIYF. The CDR3 DNA reads as TGTGCCGGGGTGGGGGGCGACGCGGGGGCTGGAAACACCATATATTTT.